These 29 T cell receptor beta chains were all obtained from the same sample, sequenced in a study of T cells in tumors after PD-1 blockade. The data were produced by immunoSEQ multiplex PCR, yet TCRdb's version contains in-frame clones alone and is incomplete. This sample has several thousand clones, with 62% found just once. The source material was tumor tissue, sampled after anti-PD-1 treatment. The receptors originated from a human donor with cutaneous squamous cell carcinoma.

In its sample, this clone was seen a few times. The V gene is TRBV19, the J gene TRBJ2-1; D gene unclear. The CDR3 runs to 13 residues. V lost 6 bases to trimming and J lost 5 bases, with 11 bases between them. The germline V gene encodes CDR1 LNHDA and CDR2 SQIVND (reference sequence). The CDR3 sequence: CASRLDGNNEQFF. The CDR3, as DNA: TGTGCCAGTAGGTTAGACGGAAACAATGAGCAGTTCTTC.

The chain has TRBV30 and TRBJ1-1, with D hard to call. The V and J ends lost 2 bases and 4 bases respectively, with 11 bases between them. Germline CDR1 reads GTSNPN; CDR2 reads SVGIG (reference sequence). The CDR3 consists of 13 residues. The CDR3 reads CAWSKSAFTEAFF. The CDR3 DNA sequence: TGTGCCTGGAGTAAAAGCGCCTTCACTGAAGCTTTCTTT.

The table lists this clone with a few counts. The DNA for the CDR3 is TGTGCCAGTACCAAAAAAGGGACAGGGGCTACTATCTCCTACAATGAGCAGTTCTTC. This gives the protein CASTKKGTGATISYNEQFF. This rearrangement joins TRBV19 to TRBJ2-1, with 10 bases matching TRBD1. CDR1 is LNHDA, CDR2 SQIVND, per germline (reference sequence). The CDR3 totals 19 residues. V was clipped by 7 bases and J by 0 bases; unmatched bases: 15.

This chain connects TRBV24-1 to TRBJ2-3; 11 bases agree with TRBD1. V trimming: 6 bases; J trimming: 1 base; junction bases outside the gene matches: 2. The CDR3 is made up of 15 amino acids. Germline V gives CDR1 KGHDR, CDR2 SFDVKD. This CDR3 reads CATSRTGGGTDTQYF. CDR3 nucleotides: TGTGCCACCAGTCGGACAGGGGGCGGCACAGATACGCAGTATTTT.

This clone is medium-sized (0.01 to 0.1%) within its sample. V gene TRBV7-2 combines with J gene TRBJ1-5, with a tentative D call TRBD1 (5 bases). CDR1 and CDR2 from the germline V gene are SGHTA and FQGNSA. Trimming pared 1 base from V and 9 bases from J, leaving 10 bases between. This CDR3 comprises 13 residues. The CDR3 coding sequence is TGTGCCAGCAGCTTAGGGGCAGGGACGCCCCAGCATTTT. This sequence encodes CASSLGAGTPQHF.

This clone was recorded a few times. The chain carries TRBV10-1 and TRBJ1-1, with D perhaps TRBD1 (5 bases). Between the trimmed V and J ends, which lost 5 bases and 5 bases, there was a span of 12 bases. Germline lookup yields CDR1 WNHNN and CDR2 SYGVQD (reference sequence). There are 13 residues in the CDR3. CDR3 in DNA: TGCGCCAGCAGTTCAGGGACTCCAACTGAAGCTTTCTTT. It encodes CASSSGTPTEAFF.

This clone was detected only a few times. The chain uses TRBV2 and TRBJ1-1; no firm D call. CDR1 is SNHLY and CDR2 is FYNNEI in the germline V gene. V lost 0 bases, J lost 5 bases, and 10 bases lay in between. This CDR3 is built from 14 residues. The CDR3 is CASSEAYGKTEAFF. The CDR3 coding sequence is TGTGCCAGCAGTGAAGCGTACGGGAAAACTGAAGCTTTCTTT.

This clone appeared a single time. The chain links TRBV3-1 (or the pseudogene TRBV3-2) to TRBJ2-7, with D possibly TRBD1 on 6 matching bases. Trimming stripped 1 base from V and 3 bases from J, with 13 bases between. CDR1 is LGHDT, CDR2 YNNKEL, per germline (reference sequence). The CDR3 covers 15 residues. DNA of the CDR3: TGTGCCAGCAGCCAAGGTACCGGGACATACTACGAGCAGTACTTC. It is translated as CASSQGTGTYYEQYF.

The chain joins TRBV28 to TRBJ1-2, with unresolved D. Deletions cut 5 bases from V and 12 bases from J, with 19 bases between. CDR1 is MDHEN and CDR2 is SYDVKM in the germline V gene. This CDR3 comprises 13 residues. The CDR3 bases are TGTGCCAGCAGTCTATACGGGTCTATGGGTGACACCTTC. Residues: CASSLYGSMGDTF.

V is TRBV18 and J is TRBJ1-1; D gene ambiguous. CDR3 length: 14 residues. V was trimmed by 3 bases and J by 4 bases, leaving 12 bases between them. Germline assignment: CDR1 KGHSH and CDR2 LQKENI. The CDR3 sequence is CASSPGIEGTEAFF. DNA of the CDR3: TGTGCCAGCTCACCGGGAATTGAGGGCACTGAAGCTTTCTTT.

This clone was seen a handful of times. This chain connects TRBV12-3 or TRBV12-4 to TRBJ2-7, with D possibly being TRBD1 (6 bases). The ends were cut back, 5 bases at V and 2 bases at J, with 10 bases in the middle. The CDR3 totals 13 residues. Here the CDR3 reads CASSPTGTYEQYF. The CDR3 DNA is TGTGCCAGCAGTCCGACAGGTACCTACGAGCAGTACTTC.

By share, this clone counts as medium-sized (0.01 to 0.1%). The chain employs TRBV5-1 and TRBJ2-4; a possible D gene is TRBD1 (7 bases). The CDR3 has 16 residues. V dropped 2 bases and J dropped 2 bases, with 14 bases sitting between them. Germline CDR1 and CDR2: SGHRS and YFSETQ. The CDR3 region has the DNA TGCGCCAGCAGCTTACAGGGGAGGCTTCCCAAAAACATTCAGTACTTC. It codes for CASSLQGRLPKNIQYF.

The chain employs TRBV25-1 and TRBJ2-5, with 10 bases lining up with TRBD2. The V gene's germline CDR1 is MGHDK and CDR2 SYGVNS. J lost 6 bases, V lost 1 base, and 5 bases had no gene match. The CDR3 has 15 amino acids. CDR3 sequence reads: CASSESGTSDQTQYF. CDR3 sequence (DNA): TGTGCCAGCAGTGAATCCGGGACTAGCGATCAGACCCAGTACTTC.

This clone was detected a few times. The chain links TRBV12-3 or TRBV12-4 to TRBJ2-7; perhaps D is TRBD1 or TRBD2 (5 bases each). Trimming left V 3 bases short and J 7 bases short, with 10 bases between. CDR3 length: 12 residues. The CDR3 DNA sequence: TGTGCCAGCAGTTTTTGGGGGAATGAGCAGTACTTC. It specifies CASSFWGNEQYF.

This chain links TRBV6-5 with TRBJ1-1; tentatively, D is TRBD1 (5 bases). The CDR3 spans 15 residues. Trimming cost V 2 bases and J 5 bases, with 15 bases left between them. The germline CDR1 and CDR2 sequences are MNHEY and SVGAGI. The CDR3 region has the DNA TGTGCCAGCAGTTACGGCGGGGCCGAAAGAACTGAAGCTTTCTTT. It yields the protein CASSYGGAERTEAFF.

This clone is large in the sample. V and J are TRBV12-3 or TRBV12-4 and TRBJ1-5, with TRBD1 matching 8 bases. The trim removed 5 bases at V and 5 bases at J, leaving 2 bases unmatched. This CDR3 spans 13 amino acids. CDR3 bases: TGTGCCAGCAGTGGACAGGGCCATCAGCCCCAGCATTTT. Translation gives CASSGQGHQPQHF.

The chain carries TRBV18 and TRBJ2-5; 8 bases are a match to TRBD1. Germline assignment: CDR1 KGHSH and CDR2 LQKENI. Losses at the gene ends were 3 bases for V and 5 bases for J; bases not matched to a gene: 5. This CDR3 region has 14 residues. The CDR3 coding sequence is TGTGCCAGCTCACCGGGACAGGAGGTGGAGACCCAGTACTTC. It specifies CASSPGQEVETQYF.

The chain employs TRBV6-5 and TRBJ1-1; D might be TRBD1 (5 bases). Trimming took 7 bases from V and 0 from J, leaving 15 bases between them. CDR3 length equals 15 residues. Germline CDR1 is MNHEY and CDR2 is SVGAGI. The CDR3 is CASILGGAMNTEAFF. The CDR3 region has the DNA TGTGCCAGCATCCTGGGAGGGGCCATGAACACTGAAGCTTTCTTT.

The chain links TRBV20-1 to TRBJ1-1; D might be TRBD1 (6 bases). V lost 3 bases and J 0 bases, leaving 14 bases between the germline ends. Germline CDR1 DFQATT, CDR2 SNEGSKA (reference sequence). This CDR3 contains 15 residues. CDR3 protein: CSASRGHLLNTEAFF. For the CDR3, the DNA is TGCAGTGCTAGTAGGGGACACCTATTGAACACTGAAGCTTTCTTT.

There are a few counts of this clone. The V and J genes are TRBV20-1 and TRBJ1-1; D remains unclear. The V end lost 3 bases, the J end lost 6 bases, and 14 bases lay between the germline ends. The CDR3 has 13 residues. The V gene's germline CDR1 is DFQATT and CDR2 SNEGSKA (reference sequence). The DNA for the CDR3 is TGCAGTGCTAGTACCACGTCTCCCGCTGAAGCTTTCTTT. Protein: CSASTTSPAEAFF.

J is TRBJ2-1 and V is TRBV4-1, with TRBD2 identical over 9 bases. With 3 bases clipped from V and 6 bases from J, the junction kept 9 bases outside the gene matches. This CDR3 contains 16 residues. The germline gives CDR1 MGHRA, CDR2 YSYEKL. DNA for the CDR3: TGCGCCAGCAGCCACCTCCGGGCGGGGGGGGGCAATGAGCAGTTCTTC. Protein sequence: CASSHLRAGGGNEQFF.

The chain is built from TRBV15 and TRBJ2-1; 11 bases are a match to TRBD2. Germline CDR1 reads LNHNV; CDR2 reads YYDKDF (reference sequence). This CDR3 has 13 residues. V lost 4 bases to trimming and J lost 9 bases; unmatched junction nucleotides: 2. CDR3 loop: CATSTGLAAEQFF. DNA for the CDR3: TGTGCCACCAGCACGGGACTAGCGGCTGAGCAGTTCTTC.

This clone has a handful of counts. V gene TRBV30 combines with J gene TRBJ1-2; tentative D call: TRBD1 (6 bases). The CDR3 sequence is 12 residues long. Deletions cut 0 bases from V and 8 bases from J, with 10 bases between. In germline, CDR1 is GTSNPN, CDR2 SVGIG (reference sequence). For the CDR3, the DNA is TGTGCCTGGAGTGTGGGGGCCCTCGGCTACACCTTC. It encodes CAWSVGALGYTF.

This clone is medium-sized (0.01 to 0.1%) by share. V usage is TRBV5-6 and J usage is TRBJ2-7; D possibly corresponds to TRBD1 (6 bases). Germline V gene data show CDR1 as SGHDT and CDR2 as YYEEEE. The V end was cut by 4 bases, the J end by 3 bases, with 23 bases between. This CDR3 spans 17 amino acids. CDR3 DNA: TGTGCCAGCAGCCCAGGTTTTTTAGGGGGACACTACTACGAGCAGTACTTC. It specifies CASSPGFLGGHYYEQYF.

This sequence joins TRBV28 and TRBJ2-4; 9 bases agree with TRBD1. This CDR3 region has 15 residues. Germline-derived CDR1 and CDR2 are MDHEN and SYDVKM. J lost 10 bases, V lost 5 bases, and 12 bases had no gene match. The CDR3 nucleotides are TGTGCCAGCAGTGGAATACAGGGGGCACTGGGGATTCAGTACTTC. Its translation: CASSGIQGALGIQYF.

The chain is built from TRBV7-9 and TRBJ2-5, with TRBD2 identical over 9 bases. The germline V gene encodes CDR1 SEHNR and CDR2 FQNEAQ (reference sequence). The CDR3 is made up of 17 amino acids. V shed 5 bases and J 1 base; nucleotides not matched to a gene: 11. The CDR3 spells CASSPGLAGMFQETQYF. In DNA, the CDR3 is TGTGCCAGCAGCCCGGGGCTAGCGGGGATGTTCCAAGAGACCCAGTACTTC.

This clone was detected only once. The V call is TRBV7-6, the J call TRBJ2-5; 7 positions match TRBD2. Germline V gene sequence: CDR1 SGHVS, CDR2 FNYEAQ. This CDR3 has 17 amino acids. V lost 1 base to trimming and J lost 4 bases; unmatched junction nucleotides: 12. The CDR3 sequence is CASSLEYSGAHGETQYF. The CDR3 DNA is TGTGCCAGCAGCTTAGAGTACAGCGGGGCTCACGGAGAGACCCAGTACTTC.

J is TRBJ1-5 and V is TRBV19; 7 nucleotides agree with TRBD1. The length of the CDR3 is 14 residues. The V gene end was trimmed by 5 bases and the J gene end by 4 bases; junction bases not matched to a gene: 5. Germline V lookup: CDR1 LNHDA, CDR2 SQIVND (reference sequence). The chain's CDR3 is CASSGTELNQPQHF. CDR3 nucleotide sequence: TGTGCCAGTAGTGGGACAGAACTTAATCAGCCCCAGCATTTT. Supplemented by reference TRBV19 and TRBJ1-5, the full variable domain reads DGGITQSPKYLFRKEGQNVTLSCEQNLNHDAMYWYRQDPGQGLRLIYYSQIVNDFQKGDIAEGYSVSREKKESFPLTVTSAQKNPTAFYLCASSGTELNQPQHFGDGTRLSIL.

The rearrangement uses TRBV19 and TRBJ2-5; D could derive from TRBD1 or TRBD2 (5 bases each). V was trimmed by 0 bases and J by 5 bases, leaving 13 bases between them. The V gene's germline CDR1 is LNHDA and CDR2 SQIVND (reference sequence). There are 15 residues in the CDR3. The CDR3 nucleotides read TGTGCCAGTAGTATAGATTCGGGGCCGAGGGAGACCCAGTACTTC. Translating it yields CASSIDSGPRETQYF.